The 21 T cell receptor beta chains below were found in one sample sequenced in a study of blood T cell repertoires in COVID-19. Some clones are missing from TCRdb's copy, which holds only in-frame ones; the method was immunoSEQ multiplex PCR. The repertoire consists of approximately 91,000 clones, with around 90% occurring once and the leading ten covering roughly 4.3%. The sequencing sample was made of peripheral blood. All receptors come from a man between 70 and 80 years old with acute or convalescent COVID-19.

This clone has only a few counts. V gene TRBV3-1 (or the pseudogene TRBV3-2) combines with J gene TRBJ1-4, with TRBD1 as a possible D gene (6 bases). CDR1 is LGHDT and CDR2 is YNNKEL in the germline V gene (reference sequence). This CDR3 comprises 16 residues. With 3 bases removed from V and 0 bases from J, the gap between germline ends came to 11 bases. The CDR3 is CASSHSDSSTNEKLFF. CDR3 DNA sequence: TGTGCCAGCAGCCACTCGGACAGCTCAACTAATGAAAAACTGTTTTTT.

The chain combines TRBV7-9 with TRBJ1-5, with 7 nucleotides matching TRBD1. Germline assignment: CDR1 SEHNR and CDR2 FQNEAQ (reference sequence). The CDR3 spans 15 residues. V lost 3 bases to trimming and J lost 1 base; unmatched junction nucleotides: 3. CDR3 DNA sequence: TGTGCCAGCAGCTTCGCAGGGGGGAGCAATCAGCCCCAGCATTTT. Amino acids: CASSFAGGSNQPQHF.

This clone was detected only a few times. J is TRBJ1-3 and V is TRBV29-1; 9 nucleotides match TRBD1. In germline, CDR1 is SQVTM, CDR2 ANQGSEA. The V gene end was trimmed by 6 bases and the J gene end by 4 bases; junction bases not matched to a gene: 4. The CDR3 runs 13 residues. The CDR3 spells CSVAGQGGNTIYF. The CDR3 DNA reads TGCAGCGTGGCGGGACAGGGAGGAAACACCATATATTTT. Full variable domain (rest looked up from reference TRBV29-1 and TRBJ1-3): SAVISQKPSRDICQRGTSLTIQCQVDSQVTMMFWYRQQPGQSLTLIATANQGSEATYESGFVIDKFPISRPNLTFSTLTVSNMSPEDSSIYLCSVAGQGGNTIYFGEGSWLTVV.

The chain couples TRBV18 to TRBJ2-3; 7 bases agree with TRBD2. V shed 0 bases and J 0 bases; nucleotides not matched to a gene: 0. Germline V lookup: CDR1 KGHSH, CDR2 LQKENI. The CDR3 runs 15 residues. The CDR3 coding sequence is TGTGCCAGCTCACCACCGGGACTAAGCACAGATACGCAGTATTTT. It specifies CASSPPGLSTDTQYF.

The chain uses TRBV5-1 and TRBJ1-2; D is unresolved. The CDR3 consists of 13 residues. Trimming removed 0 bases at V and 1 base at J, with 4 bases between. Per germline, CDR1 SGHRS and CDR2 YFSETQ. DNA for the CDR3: TGCGCCAGCAGCTTGGACAATAACTATGGCTACACCTTC. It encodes CASSLDNNYGYTF. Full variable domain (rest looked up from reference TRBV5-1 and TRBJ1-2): KAGVTQTPRYLIKTRGQQVTLSCSPISGHRSVSWYQQTPGQGLQFLFEYFSETQRNKGNFPGRFSGRQFSNSRSEMNVSTLELGDSALYLCASSLDNNYGYTFGSGTRLTVV.

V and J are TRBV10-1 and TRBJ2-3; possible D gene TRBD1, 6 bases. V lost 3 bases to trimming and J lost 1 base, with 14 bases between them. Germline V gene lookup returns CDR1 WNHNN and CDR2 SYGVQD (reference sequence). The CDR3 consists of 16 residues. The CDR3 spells CASSERTVEGTDTQYF. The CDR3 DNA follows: TGCGCCAGCAGTGAAAGGACAGTCGAGGGCACAGATACGCAGTATTTT.

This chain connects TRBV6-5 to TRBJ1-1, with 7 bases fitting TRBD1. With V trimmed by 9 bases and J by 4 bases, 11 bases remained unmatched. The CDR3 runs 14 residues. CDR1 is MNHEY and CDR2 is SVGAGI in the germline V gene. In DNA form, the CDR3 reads TGTGCCAGTCGGGCGAGACAGGGAGGCACTGAAGCTTTCTTT. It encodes CASRARQGGTEAFF.

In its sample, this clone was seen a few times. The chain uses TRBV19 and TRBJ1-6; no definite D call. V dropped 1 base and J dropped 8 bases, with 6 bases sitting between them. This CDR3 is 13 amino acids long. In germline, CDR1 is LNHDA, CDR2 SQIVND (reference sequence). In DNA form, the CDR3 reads TGTGCCAGTAGTATAGGGGCCGATTCACCCCTCCACTTT. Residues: CASSIGADSPLHF.

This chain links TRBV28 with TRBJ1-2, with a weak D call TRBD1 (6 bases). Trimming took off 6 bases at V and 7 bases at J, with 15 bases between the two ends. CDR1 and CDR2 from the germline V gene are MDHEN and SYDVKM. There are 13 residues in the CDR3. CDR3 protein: CASSRPQGIGYTF. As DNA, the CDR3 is TGTGCCAGCAGCCGTCCACAGGGAATTGGCTACACCTTC.

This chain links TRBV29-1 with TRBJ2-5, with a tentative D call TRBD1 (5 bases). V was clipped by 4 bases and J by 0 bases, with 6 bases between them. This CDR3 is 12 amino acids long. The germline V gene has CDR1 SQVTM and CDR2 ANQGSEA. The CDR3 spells CSVGQNQETQYF. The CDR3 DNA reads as TGCAGCGTTGGACAGAACCAAGAGACCCAGTACTTC.

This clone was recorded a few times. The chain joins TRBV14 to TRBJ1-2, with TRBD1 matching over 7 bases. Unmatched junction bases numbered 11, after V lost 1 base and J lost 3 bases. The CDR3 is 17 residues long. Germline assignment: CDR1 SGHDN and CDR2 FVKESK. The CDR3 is CASSQGSYRGDYYGYTF. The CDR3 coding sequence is TGTGCCAGCAGCCAAGGATCATACAGGGGAGATTACTATGGCTACACCTTC.

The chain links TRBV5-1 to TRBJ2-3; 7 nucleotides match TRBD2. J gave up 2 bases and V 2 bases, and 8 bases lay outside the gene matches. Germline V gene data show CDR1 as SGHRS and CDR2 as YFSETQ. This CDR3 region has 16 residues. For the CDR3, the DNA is TGCGCCAGCAGCTTCCTTGGGACTACTTCCACAGATACGCAGTATTTT. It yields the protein CASSFLGTTSTDTQYF.

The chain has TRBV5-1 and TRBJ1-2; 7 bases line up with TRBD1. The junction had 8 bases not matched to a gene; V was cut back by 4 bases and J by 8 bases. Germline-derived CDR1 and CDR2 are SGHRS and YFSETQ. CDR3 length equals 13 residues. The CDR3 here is CASSVGGGYGYTF. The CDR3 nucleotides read TGCGCCAGCAGCGTAGGAGGGGGCTACGGCTACACCTTC. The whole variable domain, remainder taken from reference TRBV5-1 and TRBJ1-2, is KAGVTQTPRYLIKTRGQQVTLSCSPISGHRSVSWYQQTPGQGLQFLFEYFSETQRNKGNFPGRFSGRQFSNSRSEMNVSTLELGDSALYLCASSVGGGYGYTFGSGTRLTVV.

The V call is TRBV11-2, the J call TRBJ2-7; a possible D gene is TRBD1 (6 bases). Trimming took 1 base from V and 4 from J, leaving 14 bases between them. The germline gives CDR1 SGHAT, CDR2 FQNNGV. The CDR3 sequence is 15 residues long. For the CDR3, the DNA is TGTGCCAGCAGCTTAGGGGCGGTGGGGGCTTACGAGCAGTACGTC. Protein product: CASSLGAVGAYEQYV.

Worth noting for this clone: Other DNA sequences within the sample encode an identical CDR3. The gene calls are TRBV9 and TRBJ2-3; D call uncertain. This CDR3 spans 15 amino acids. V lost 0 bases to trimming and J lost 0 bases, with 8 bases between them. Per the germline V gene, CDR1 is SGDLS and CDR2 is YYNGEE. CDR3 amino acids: CASSVGGLSTDTQYF. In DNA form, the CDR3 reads TGTGCCAGCAGCGTAGGTGGCCTGAGCACAGATACGCAGTATTTT.

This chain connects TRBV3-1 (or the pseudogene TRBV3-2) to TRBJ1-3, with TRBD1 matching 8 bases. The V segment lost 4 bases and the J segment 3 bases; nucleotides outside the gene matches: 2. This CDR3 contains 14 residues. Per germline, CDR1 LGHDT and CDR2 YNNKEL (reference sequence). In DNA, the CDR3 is TGTGCCAGCAGCCGGACAGGGTTTGGAAACACCATATATTTT. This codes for CASSRTGFGNTIYF.

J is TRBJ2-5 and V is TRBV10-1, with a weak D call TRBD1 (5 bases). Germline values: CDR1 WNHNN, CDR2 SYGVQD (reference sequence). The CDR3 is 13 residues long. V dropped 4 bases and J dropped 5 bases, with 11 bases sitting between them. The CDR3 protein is CASSGAGLETQYF. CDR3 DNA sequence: TGCGCCAGCAGTGGGGCAGGGCTGGAGACCCAGTACTTC.

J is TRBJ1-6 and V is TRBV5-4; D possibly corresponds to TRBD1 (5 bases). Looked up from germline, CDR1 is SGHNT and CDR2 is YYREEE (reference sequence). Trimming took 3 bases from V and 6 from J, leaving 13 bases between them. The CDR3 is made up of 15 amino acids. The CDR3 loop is CASSSSRGSNSPLHF. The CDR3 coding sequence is TGTGCCAGCAGCTCCTCGCGGGGGAGTAATTCACCCCTCCACTTT.

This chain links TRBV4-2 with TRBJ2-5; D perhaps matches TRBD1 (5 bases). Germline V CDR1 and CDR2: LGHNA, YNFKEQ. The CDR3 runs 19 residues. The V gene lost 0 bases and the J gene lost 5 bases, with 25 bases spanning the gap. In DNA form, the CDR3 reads TGTGCCAGCAGCCAAGAGAATTTAGGGGTCCAGGGCCTCCGGGAGACCCAGTACTTC. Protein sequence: CASSQENLGVQGLRETQYF.

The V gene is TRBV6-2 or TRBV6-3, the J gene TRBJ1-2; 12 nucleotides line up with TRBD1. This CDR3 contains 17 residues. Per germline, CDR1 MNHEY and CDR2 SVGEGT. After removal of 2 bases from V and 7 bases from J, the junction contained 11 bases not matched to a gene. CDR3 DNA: TGTGCCAGCAGTTACCTGGGACAGGGGGCGCGAAGCGGTGGCTACACCTTC. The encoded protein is CASSYLGQGARSGGYTF.

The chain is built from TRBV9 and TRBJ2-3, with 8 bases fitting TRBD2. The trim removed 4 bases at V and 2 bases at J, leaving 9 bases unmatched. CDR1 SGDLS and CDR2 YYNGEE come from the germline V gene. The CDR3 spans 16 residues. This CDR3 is CASSSGVAGFTDTQYF. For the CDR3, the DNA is TGTGCCAGCAGCTCAGGGGTAGCGGGGTTCACAGATACGCAGTATTTT.